The 21 T cell receptor beta chains below come from one sample, sequenced in a study of human T cells and chemical hapten exposure. The time point is: patch test 1, 2 weeks after DPC sensitization. Documented treatment: therapeutic diphenylcyclopropenone sensitization with weekly scalp DPC. A single record per CDR3 protein comes from TCRdb applying MiXCR to the RACE reads. Seen here are more than 80,000 distinct CDR3 sequences, about 8% observed once, and the top ten hold 1.5% to 1.8%. The sequences come from whole blood, collected in connection with sensitization to the hapten diphenylcyclopropenone (DPC). The receptor set was obtained from a woman in her thirties with alopecia areata. Some clones in this sample may be carry-over from other donors' samples.

This clonotype has just a few counts. The V gene is TRBV6-5, the J gene TRBJ2-3, with D perhaps TRBD2 (5 bases). The CDR3 extends over 15 amino acids. Germline V gene sequence: CDR1 MNHEY, CDR2 SVGAGI. Trimming stripped 4 bases from V and 4 bases from J, with 15 bases between. Written as DNA, the CDR3 is TGTGCCAGCAGTTCACGGGGATTTAGGGCAGATACGCAGTATTTT. Its protein is CASSSRGFRADTQYF.

This clonotype was counted a few times. The chain combines TRBV5-4 with TRBJ1-1; 7 bases align to TRBD1. CDR3 length: 14 residues. The V and J ends lost 3 bases and 5 bases, in that order; junction bases with no gene match: 7. Germline CDR1 is SGHNT and CDR2 is YYREEE (reference sequence). CDR3 DNA: TGTGCCAGCAGCTACGACAGGGATAGGACTGAAGCTTTCTTT. This translates into CASSYDRDRTEAFF.

At least ten counts were recorded for this clonotype. J is TRBJ2-3 and V is TRBV7-2; maybe TRBD2 (5 bases). V was shortened by 5 bases and J by 2 bases, with 17 bases between the two germline ends. Germline values: CDR1 SGHTA, CDR2 FQGNSA. The CDR3 has 16 amino acids. The CDR3 reads CASSPSGIYPTDTQYF. CDR3 in DNA: TGTGCCAGCAGCCCCTCGGGGATATATCCCACAGATACGCAGTATTTT.

The chain uses TRBV7-9 and TRBJ2-5, with 7 positions matching TRBD1. This CDR3 is 15 amino acids long. Germline CDR1 is SEHNR and CDR2 is FQNEAQ (reference sequence). J was trimmed by 1 base and V by 7 bases; bases with no gene match: 9. The CDR3 DNA reads TGTGCCAGCACCTACACGGGACAGCTCCAAGAGACCCAGTACTTC. Amino acids: CASTYTGQLQETQYF.

This clonotype was detected many times. The V gene is TRBV2, the J gene TRBJ2-3; 9 bases fit TRBD2. The V and J ends lost 3 bases and 4 bases, in that order; junction bases with no gene match: 5. Germline lookup yields CDR1 SNHLY and CDR2 FYNNEI. There are 15 residues in the CDR3. Written as DNA, the CDR3 is TGTGCCAGCAGTGAGCTAGCGGGGTGGTCAGATACGCAGTATTTT. This encodes CASSELAGWSDTQYF.

This clonotype has a count of ten or more. The chain uses TRBV6-5 and TRBJ2-4; maybe TRBD1 (5 bases). The CDR3 extends over 13 amino acids. V lost 6 bases, J lost 1 base, and 7 bases lay in between. The V gene's germline CDR1 is MNHEY and CDR2 SVGAGI. The CDR3 loop reads CASSKGAKNIQYF. DNA of the CDR3: TGTGCCAGCAGCAAGGGGGCCAAAAACATTCAGTACTTC.

The sample holds many counts of this clonotype. J is TRBJ2-7 and V is TRBV4-1, with TRBD2 matching over 7 bases. CDR3 length: 16 amino acids. V was clipped by 2 bases and J by 6 bases; unmatched bases: 13. Germline values: CDR1 MGHRA, CDR2 YSYEKL. The CDR3 DNA follows: TGCGCCAGCAGCCAAAGCGCAAGAGCGGGGTATATCGAGCAGTACTTC. Amino acid sequence: CASSQSARAGYIEQYF.

This clonotype showed up many times. The CDR3 region is CASSLFGGATDTQYF. The CDR3 DNA reads as TGTGCCAGCAGTTTATTCGGGGGGGCCACAGATACGCAGTATTTT. The rearrangement links TRBV27 to TRBJ2-3; the match to TRBD2 covers 8 bases. The CDR3 covers 15 residues. The V gene's germline CDR1 is MNHEY and CDR2 SMNVEV (reference sequence). The V segment lost 1 base and the J segment 2 bases; nucleotides outside the gene matches: 2.

By sample fraction, this clonotype is medium-sized. The chain uses TRBV7-9 and TRBJ2-2; tentative D call: TRBD2 (6 bases). CDR1 SEHNR and CDR2 FQNEAQ come from the germline V gene (reference sequence). Trimming pared 7 bases from V and 3 bases from J, leaving 18 bases between. The CDR3 contains 16 residues. The DNA of the CDR3 is TGTGCCAGCACCCCCTCCGGGGGAATCGACACCGGGGAGCTGTTTTTT. As protein: CASTPSGGIDTGELFF.

A few counts support this clonotype. V gene TRBV6-5 combines with J gene TRBJ2-2; 8 bases fit TRBD2. The trim removed 8 bases at V and 7 bases at J, leaving 9 bases unmatched. Germline-derived CDR1 and CDR2 are MNHEY and SVGAGI. The CDR3 loop spans 14 amino acids. The CDR3 reads CASGTSGWGGELFF. CDR3 bases: TGTGCCAGCGGTACTAGCGGTTGGGGCGGGGAGCTGTTTTTT.

The table lists this clonotype with many counts. The V gene is TRBV20-1, the J gene TRBJ2-5; TRBD2 aligns across 10 bases. This CDR3 spans 14 amino acids. V lost 5 bases, J lost 5 bases, and 8 bases stayed unmatched. Germline loops: CDR1 DFQATT, CDR2 SNEGSKA (reference sequence). In DNA, the CDR3 is TGCAGTGCTCAGACTCTAGCGGGGGCGGAGACCCAGTACTTC. Its protein is CSAQTLAGAETQYF.

The DNA for the CDR3 is TGTGCCAGCAGCCCAGGACTAGCGGGGGGCTCGAGGACAGATACGCAGTATTTT. Translating it yields CASSPGLAGGSRTDTQYF. The J gene is TRBJ2-3, the V gene TRBV3-1, with 14 nucleotides matching TRBD2. The CDR3 has 18 amino acids. V shed 4 bases, J shed 3 bases, and the junction held 9 bases outside the gene matches. Germline lookup yields CDR1 LGHDT and CDR2 YNNKEL (reference sequence).

In its sample, this clonotype was seen a few times. V is TRBV30 and J is TRBJ2-7, with TRBD1 identical over 8 bases. CDR1 is GTSNPN, CDR2 SVGIG, per germline (reference sequence). The V segment lost 0 bases and the J segment 0 bases; nucleotides outside the gene matches: 1. This CDR3 has 14 amino acids. The CDR3 DNA reads as TGTGCCTGGAGTGTCCAGGGGGCCTCCTACGAGCAGTACTTC. Translated, it gives CAWSVQGASYEQYF.

Comments on this clonotype: A read error may be the cause here, since a much bigger clone is one base away. This sequence joins TRBV7-2 and TRBJ2-2; 7 nucleotides match TRBD1. Per the germline V gene, CDR1 is SGHTA and CDR2 is FQGNSA. This CDR3 is built from 14 residues. Trimming cost V 5 bases and J 6 bases; bases outside gene matches: 6. The CDR3 sequence is CASSLGQWAGELFF. DNA of the CDR3: TGTGCCAGCAGCCTGGGACAGTGGGCCGGGGAGCTGTTTTTT.

This clonotype was found a few times. The rearrangement links TRBV7-9 to TRBJ1-3, with no clear D. Trimming stripped 1 base from V and 9 bases from J, with 10 bases between. This CDR3 contains 13 residues. Germline lookup yields CDR1 SEHNR and CDR2 FQNEAQ (reference sequence). DNA of the CDR3: TGTGCCAGCAGCTTAGATGGGCCAGGCACCATATATTTT. Its translation is CASSLDGPGTIYF. Together with reference TRBV7-9 and TRBJ1-3, the CDR3 gives the full variable domain: DTGVSQNPRHKITKRGQNVTFRCDPISEHNRLYWYRQTLGQGPEFLTYFQNEAQLEKSRLLSDRFSAERPKGSFSTLEIQRTEQGDSAMYLCASSLDGPGTIYFGEGSWLTVV.

Ten or more counts support this clonotype. The rearrangement joins TRBV24-1 to TRBJ2-3; 7 positions match TRBD1. In germline, CDR1 is KGHDR, CDR2 SFDVKD. Trimming cost V 4 bases and J 3 bases; bases outside gene matches: 15. The CDR3 has 18 residues. CDR3 coding DNA: TGTGCCACCAGTGACCCCGCTGACAGGGACCGAGGAACAGATACGCAGTATTTT. Amino acids: CATSDPADRDRGTDTQYF.

The chain combines TRBV20-1 with TRBJ1-2; unclear D gene. V was cut by 3 bases and J by 7 bases, with 9 bases left in between. The CDR3 sequence is 11 residues long. Germline CDR1 DFQATT, CDR2 SNEGSKA (reference sequence). CDR3 coding DNA: TGCAGTGCTAGTCCGGTGGGTGGCTACACCTTC. Its translation: CSASPVGGYTF.

CDR3 amino acids: CASSRDRGVEKLFF. CDR3 in DNA: TGTGCCAGCAGCAGGGACAGGGGAGTGGAAAAACTGTTTTTT. The V gene is TRBV11-2, the J gene TRBJ1-4; 10 bases are shared with TRBD1. The CDR3 is made up of 14 amino acids. Germline CDR1 is SGHAT and CDR2 is FQNNGV. Trimming at V came to 5 bases and at J to 8 bases, leaving 5 bases not matched to a gene.

This clonotype was seen many times. CDR3 bases: TGCGCCAGCAGCTTAGGACAGGGTTCCGCTTTCTTT. Protein: CASSLGQGSAFF. This chain links TRBV5-1 with TRBJ1-1, with 8 positions matching TRBD1. This CDR3 spans 12 amino acids. J lost 11 bases, V lost 2 bases, and 5 bases had no gene match. From germline, CDR1 is SGHRS and CDR2 YFSETQ. The whole variable domain, filled in from reference TRBV5-1 and TRBJ1-1, reads KAGVTQTPRYLIKTRGQQVTLSCSPISGHRSVSWYQQTPGQGLQFLFEYFSETQRNKGNFPGRFSGRQFSNSRSEMNVSTLELGDSALYLCASSLGQGSAFFGQGTRLTVV.

Many counts were recorded for this clonotype. The chain employs TRBV20-1 and TRBJ2-7; 7 nucleotides align to TRBD2. J was trimmed by 6 bases and V by 3 bases; bases with no gene match: 14. Per the germline V gene, CDR1 is DFQATT and CDR2 is SNEGSKA (reference sequence). The CDR3 sequence is 15 residues long. The CDR3: CSARPHQLADGEQYF. Written as DNA, the CDR3 is TGCAGTGCTAGGCCCCACCAGCTAGCGGACGGCGAGCAGTACTTC.

This clonotype was seen ten or more times. The genes are TRBV7-3 and TRBJ2-1, with D tentatively TRBD1 or TRBD2 (5 bases each). The CDR3 totals 14 residues. Trimming cost V 5 bases and J 9 bases, with 17 bases left between them. The germline CDR1 and CDR2 sequences are SGHTA and FQGTGA. CDR3 region: CASSLRGTRGEQFF. Here the CDR3 DNA reads TGTGCCAGCAGCCTTAGAGGAACGAGGGGTGAGCAGTTCTTC.